This TCR beta chain emerged from a study of cytomegalovirus exposure and HLA in healthy donors. Study-wide results and caveats: Across donors, sequencing depth was assumed by presence/absence analyses to be roughly uniform. V- and J-gene trimming in TCR beta was tied to a missense DCLRE1C variant by an analysis performed later. Based on reports, TCR beta sequences accurately predicted HLA-A and HLA-B alleles for most subjects. Specificity of a few CMV-associated chains for CMV antigens was verified in vitro.

Germline V gene lookup returns CDR1 SGHTA and CDR2 FQGTGA. This CDR3 spans 15 amino acids. Notes on this clone: Its antigen is not known. The junction and the germline gene differ at one end; a read error may be behind it.

With 60 Vbeta and 13 Jbeta primers, the PCR was carried out. Method: immunoSEQ multiplex PCR; TCRdb's copy keeps in-frame clones and lacks some. The table shows about 190,000 clones, with more than 75% occurring only once. The chain links TRBV7-3 to TRBJ2-7; 10 bases are a match to TRBD1. The TCR sequence derives from a man in his forties or fifties in good health and CMV-seropositive. Material for sequencing was PBMCs. CDR3 region: CASSLTGTGAYEQYF. The CDR3 bases are TGTGCCAGCAGCCTAACCGGGACAGGGGCCTACGAGCAGTACTTC.